These 19 T cell receptor beta chains share one sample of origin, sequenced in a study of Graves' ophthalmopathy and Graves' hyperthyroidism. The study amplified TCR beta CDR3 regions using RNA transcripts. An opening RT-PCR round employed HTBI primers and preceded a second-round multiplex PCR. TCRdb ran MiXCR on the multiplex PCR reads and lists one entry per CDR3 protein. Of about 230,000 distinct CDR3 sequences listed, around 42% are singletons. Sequences were obtained from peripheral blood. Receptors originate from an adult man with Graves' ophthalmopathy.

This clonotype has more than one count but fewer than ten. The V and J genes are TRBV9 and TRBJ1-5, with TRBD1 matching over 11 bases. V was clipped by 4 bases and J by 4 bases; unmatched bases: 10. Germline values: CDR1 SGDLS, CDR2 YYNGEE. This CDR3 region has 17 residues. This CDR3 reads CASSSDRGQYLNQPQHF. The CDR3 DNA reads TGTGCCAGCAGCTCGGACAGGGGGCAATACCTGAATCAGCCCCAGCATTTT.

The chain couples TRBV20-1 to TRBJ2-5, with D possibly TRBD2 on 7 matching bases. V was pared by 3 bases and J by 5 bases, with 10 bases between. The CDR3 is made up of 12 amino acids. CDR1 is DFQATT and CDR2 is SNEGSKA in the germline V gene (reference sequence). Written as DNA, the CDR3 is TGCAGTGCTAGCGGGGGGCGGGAGACCCAGTACTTC. Translation gives CSASGGRETQYF.

V usage is TRBV25-1 and J usage is TRBJ1-1; no firm D call. Germline V gives CDR1 MGHDK, CDR2 SYGVNS. Trimming shortened V by 5 bases and J by 12 bases, and 7 bases separated the two germline ends. This CDR3 has 9 residues. CDR3 DNA: TGTGCCAGCAGTAGGAGGCCTTTCTTT. Translation: CASSRRPFF.

Written as DNA, the CDR3 is TGCGCCAGCAGTGCCCAGGGATCCCACGAGCAGTACTTC. It translates to CASSAQGSHEQYF. V usage is TRBV10-2 and J usage is TRBJ2-7; tentatively, D is TRBD1 (5 bases). Trimming shortened V by 4 bases and J by 5 bases, and 12 bases separated the two germline ends. The germline gives CDR1 WSHSY, CDR2 SAAADI. The length of the CDR3 is 13 residues.

A word on this clonotype: Because the CDR3's place on the DNA is in doubt, the DNA is left out and the CDR3 is given as listed by TCRdb. The chain has TRBV9 and TRBJ1-1; no check of the table's D call, TRBD1, against the DNA was made. Germline values: CDR1 SGDLS, CDR2 YYNGEE. The CDR3 extends over 19 residues, inclusive of both ends. This CDR3 is CASSIYLCSVGQGATEAFF.

The V gene is TRBV2, the J gene TRBJ2-3; D is unclear. V lost 1 base and J lost 3, with 5 bases in between. The germline V gene encodes CDR1 SNHLY and CDR2 FYNNEI. CDR3 length: 13 residues. The CDR3 spells CASSEEETDTQYF. DNA of the CDR3: TGTGCCAGCAGTGAAGAAGAAACAGATACGCAGTATTTT.

This sequence joins TRBV7-8 and TRBJ2-7, with 9 positions matching TRBD2. CDR3 length: 15 residues. Germline CDR1 and CDR2: SGHVS and FQNEAQ. V lost 5 bases to trimming and J lost 5 bases; unmatched junction nucleotides: 10. CDR3 in amino acids: CASSPHRREGDEQYF. The CDR3, as DNA: TGTGCCAGCAGCCCGCATCGGCGGGAGGGCGACGAGCAGTACTTC.

The chain recombines TRBV12-3 or TRBV12-4 with TRBJ2-7; possibly TRBD1 for D (6 bases). Trimming stripped 6 bases from V and 5 bases from J, with 14 bases between. The CDR3 spans 13 residues. CDR3 region: CASRPGTPDEQYF. The DNA for the CDR3 is TGTGCCAGCAGGCCCGGGACACCGGACGAGCAGTACTTC.

The rearrangement joins TRBV7-9 to TRBJ2-6; 14 bases agree with TRBD2. This CDR3 has 17 residues. The J segment lost 3 bases and the V segment lost 5 bases, leaving 3 bases of the junction unmatched. Per germline, CDR1 SEHNR and CDR2 FQNEAQ (reference sequence). CDR3 DNA sequence: TGTGCCAGCAGCCAAGGGACTAGCGGGGGTGGGGCCAACGTCCTGACTTTC. This encodes CASSQGTSGGGANVLTF.

This chain uses TRBV15 with TRBJ2-6; D ambiguous. Trimming cost V 1 base and J 6 bases, with 19 bases left between them. CDR3 size: 18 residues. Looked up from germline, CDR1 is LNHNV and CDR2 is YYDKDF (reference sequence). This CDR3 reads CATSRVFSISSKANVLTF. The CDR3 DNA follows: TGTGCCACCAGCAGAGTCTTTAGTATCTCCTCTAAGGCCAACGTCCTGACTTTC.

This clonotype has only a few counts. The chain couples TRBV7-9 to TRBJ1-4; no firm D call. There are 15 residues in the CDR3. Between the trimmed V and J ends, which lost 2 bases and 0 bases, there was a span of 7 bases. CDR1 is SEHNR, CDR2 FQNEAQ, per germline (reference sequence). Here the CDR3 DNA reads TGTGCCAGCAGCTTAATTGAGGCAACTAATGAAAAACTGTTTTTT. Encoded protein: CASSLIEATNEKLFF.

The chain links TRBV24-1 to TRBJ2-5; the match to TRBD2 covers 11 bases. Per germline, CDR1 KGHDR and CDR2 SFDVKD. The J segment lost 5 bases and the V segment lost 8 bases, leaving 18 bases of the junction unmatched. This CDR3 has 18 amino acids. The CDR3 nucleotides are TGTGCCACCACTTCCCGGACTAGCGGGTTCCCCACCTGGGAGACCCAGTACTTC. It translates to CATTSRTSGFPTWETQYF.

This clonotype was recorded at least ten times. The chain employs TRBV15 and TRBJ1-5; 8 nucleotides align to TRBD1. This CDR3 contains 14 residues. Trimming took 5 bases from V and 6 from J; bases not matched to a gene: 6. Germline CDR1 reads LNHNV; CDR2 reads YYDKDF (reference sequence). The CDR3 region has the DNA TGTGCCACCAGCCTCGACAGGGGTGGTCAGCCCCAGCATTTT. Its protein is CATSLDRGGQPQHF.

This chain joins TRBV2 and TRBJ2-7, with a possible D match to TRBD2 (8 bases). Looked up from germline, CDR1 is SNHLY and CDR2 is FYNNEI. The CDR3 is 15 amino acids. With 10 bases removed from V and 0 bases from J, the gap between germline ends came to 19 bases. CDR3 in DNA: TGTGCCAACTCAAGGGACAGCGGGAGCTCCTACGAGCAGTACTTC. Translation: CANSRDSGSSYEQYF.

The J gene is TRBJ1-6, the V gene TRBV9, with D perhaps TRBD1 (6 bases). V was shortened by 4 bases and J by 5 bases, with 10 bases between the two germline ends. The CDR3 has 14 residues. CDR1 and CDR2 (germline): SGDLS, YYNGEE. CDR3 sequence reads: CASSQGIDNSPLHF. In DNA, the CDR3 is TGTGCCAGCAGCCAGGGGATTGATAATTCACCCCTCCACTTT. The full variable domain, in which reference TRBV9 and TRBJ1-6 provide the parts outside the CDR3, is DSGVTQTPKHLITATGQRVTLRCSPRSGDLSVYWYQQSLDQGLQFLIQYYNGEERAKGNILERFSAQQFPDLHSELNLSSLELGDSALYFCASSQGIDNSPLHFGNGTRLTVT.

The rearrangement uses TRBV20-1 and TRBJ2-7; TRBD1 aligns across 11 bases. Trimming cost V 5 bases and J 3 bases; bases outside gene matches: 6. CDR3 size: 14 residues. Germline V CDR1 and CDR2: DFQATT, SNEGSKA (reference sequence). The CDR3 DNA sequence: TGCAGTGCTGCCGCCGGGACAGGGGGCTACGAGCAGTACTTC. This gives the protein CSAAAGTGGYEQYF.

The V call is TRBV15, the J call TRBJ2-7; 10 bases fit TRBD1. Germline CDR1 and CDR2: LNHNV and YYDKDF (reference sequence). V trimming: 5 bases; J trimming: 4 bases; junction bases outside the gene matches: 8. The CDR3 consists of 15 residues. CDR3 amino acids: CATSGRDRGLYEQYF. CDR3 coding DNA: TGTGCCACCAGCGGTCGGGACAGGGGACTGTACGAGCAGTACTTC.

The V gene is TRBV7-2, the J gene TRBJ2-6, with D unresolved. Germline CDR1 reads SGHTA; CDR2 reads FQGNSA. Trimming took off 4 bases at V and 0 bases at J, with 7 bases between the two ends. The CDR3 is 15 residues long. CDR3 in amino acids: CASSSLSSGANVLTF. The CDR3 nucleotides are TGTGCCAGCAGCTCCCTTTCCTCTGGGGCCAACGTCCTGACTTTC. Looking up the rest from reference TRBV7-2 and TRBJ2-6 gives the full variable domain: GAGVSQSPSNKVTEKGKDVELRCDPISGHTALYWYRQSLGQGLEFLIYFQGNSAPDKSGLPSDRFSAERTGGSVSTLTIQRTQQEDSAVYLCASSSLSSGANVLTFGAGSRLTVL.

The gene calls are TRBV7-2 and TRBJ2-7, with unresolved D. Germline-derived CDR1 and CDR2 are SGHTA and FQGNSA. The CDR3 extends over 14 amino acids. Between the trimmed V and J ends, which lost 5 bases and 5 bases, there was a span of 16 bases. The CDR3 DNA reads as TGTGCCAGCAGCCAAGATAAGGGAAACGACGAGCAGTACTTC. It codes for CASSQDKGNDEQYF. Full variable domain (rest looked up from reference TRBV7-2 and TRBJ2-7): GAGVSQSPSNKVTEKGKDVELRCDPISGHTALYWYRQSLGQGLEFLIYFQGNSAPDKSGLPSDRFSAERTGGSVSTLTIQRTQQEDSAVYLCASSQDKGNDEQYFGPGTRLTVT.